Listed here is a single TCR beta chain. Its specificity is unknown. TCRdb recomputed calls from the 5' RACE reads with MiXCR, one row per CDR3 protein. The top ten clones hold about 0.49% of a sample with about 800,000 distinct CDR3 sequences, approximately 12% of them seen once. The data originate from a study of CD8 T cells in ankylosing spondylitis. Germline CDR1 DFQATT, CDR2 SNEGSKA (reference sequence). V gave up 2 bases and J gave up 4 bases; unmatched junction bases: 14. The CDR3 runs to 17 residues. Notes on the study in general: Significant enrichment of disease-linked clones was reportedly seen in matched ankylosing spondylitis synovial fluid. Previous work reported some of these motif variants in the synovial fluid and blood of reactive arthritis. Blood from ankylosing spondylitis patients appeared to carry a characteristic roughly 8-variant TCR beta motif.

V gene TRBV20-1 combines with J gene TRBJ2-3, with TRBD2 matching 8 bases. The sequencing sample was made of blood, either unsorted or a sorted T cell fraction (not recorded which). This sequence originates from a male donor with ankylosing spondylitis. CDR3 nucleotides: TGCAGTGCTAGACGACCTTCTTTGGCGGGAGGTTCAGATACGCAGTATTTT. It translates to CSARRPSLAGGSDTQYF.